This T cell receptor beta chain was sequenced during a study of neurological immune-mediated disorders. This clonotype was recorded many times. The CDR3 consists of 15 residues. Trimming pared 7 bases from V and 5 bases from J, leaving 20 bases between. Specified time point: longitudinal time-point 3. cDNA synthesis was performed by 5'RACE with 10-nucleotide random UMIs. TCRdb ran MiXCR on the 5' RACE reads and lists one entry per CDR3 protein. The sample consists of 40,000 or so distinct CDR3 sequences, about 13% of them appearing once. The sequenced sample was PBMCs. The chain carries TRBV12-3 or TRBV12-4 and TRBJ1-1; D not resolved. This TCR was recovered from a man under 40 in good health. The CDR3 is CASTVYDTIGTEAFF. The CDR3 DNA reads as TGTGCCAGCACTGTTTACGACACCATAGGAACTGAAGCTTTCTTT.